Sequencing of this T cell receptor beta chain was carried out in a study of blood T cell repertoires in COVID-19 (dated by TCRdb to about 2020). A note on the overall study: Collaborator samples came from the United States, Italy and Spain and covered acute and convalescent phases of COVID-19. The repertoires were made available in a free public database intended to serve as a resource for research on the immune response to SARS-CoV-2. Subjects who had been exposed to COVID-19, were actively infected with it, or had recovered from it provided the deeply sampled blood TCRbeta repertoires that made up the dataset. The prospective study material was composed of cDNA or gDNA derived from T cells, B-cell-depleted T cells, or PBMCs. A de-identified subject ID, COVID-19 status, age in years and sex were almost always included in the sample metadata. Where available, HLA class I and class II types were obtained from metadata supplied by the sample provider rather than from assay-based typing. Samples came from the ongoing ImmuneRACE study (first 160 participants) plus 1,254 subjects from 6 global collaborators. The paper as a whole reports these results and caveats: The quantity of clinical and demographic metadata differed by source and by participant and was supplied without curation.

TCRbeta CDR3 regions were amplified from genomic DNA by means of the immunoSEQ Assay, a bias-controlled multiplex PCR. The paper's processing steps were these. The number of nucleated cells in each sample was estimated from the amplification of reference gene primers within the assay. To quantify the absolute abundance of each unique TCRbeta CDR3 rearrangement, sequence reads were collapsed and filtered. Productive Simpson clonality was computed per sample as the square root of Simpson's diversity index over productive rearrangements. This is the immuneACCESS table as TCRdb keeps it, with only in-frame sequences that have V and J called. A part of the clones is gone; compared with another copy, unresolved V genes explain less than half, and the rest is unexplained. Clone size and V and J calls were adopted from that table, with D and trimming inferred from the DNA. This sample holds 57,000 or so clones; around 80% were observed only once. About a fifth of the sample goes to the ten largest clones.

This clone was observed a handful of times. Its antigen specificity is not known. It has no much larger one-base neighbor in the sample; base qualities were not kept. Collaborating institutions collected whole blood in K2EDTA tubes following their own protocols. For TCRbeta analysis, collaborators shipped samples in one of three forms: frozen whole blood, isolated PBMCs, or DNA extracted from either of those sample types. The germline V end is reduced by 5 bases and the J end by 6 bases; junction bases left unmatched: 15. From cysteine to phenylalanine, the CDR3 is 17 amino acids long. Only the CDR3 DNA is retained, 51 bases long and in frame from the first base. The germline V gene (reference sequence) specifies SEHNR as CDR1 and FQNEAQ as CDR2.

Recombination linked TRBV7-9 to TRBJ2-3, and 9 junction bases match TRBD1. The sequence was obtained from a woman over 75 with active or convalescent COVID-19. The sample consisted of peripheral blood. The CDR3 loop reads CASSPSEYRGRSDTQYF. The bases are TGTGCCAGCAGCCCATCCGAGTACAGGGGGCGCAGCGATACGCAGTATTTT. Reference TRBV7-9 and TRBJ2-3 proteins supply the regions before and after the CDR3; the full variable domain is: DTGVSQNPRHKITKRGQNVTFRCDPISEHNRLYWYRQTLGQGPEFLTYFQNEAQLEKSRLLSDRFSAERPKGSFSTLEIQRTEQGDSAMYLCASSPSEYRGRSDTQYFGPGTRLTVL.